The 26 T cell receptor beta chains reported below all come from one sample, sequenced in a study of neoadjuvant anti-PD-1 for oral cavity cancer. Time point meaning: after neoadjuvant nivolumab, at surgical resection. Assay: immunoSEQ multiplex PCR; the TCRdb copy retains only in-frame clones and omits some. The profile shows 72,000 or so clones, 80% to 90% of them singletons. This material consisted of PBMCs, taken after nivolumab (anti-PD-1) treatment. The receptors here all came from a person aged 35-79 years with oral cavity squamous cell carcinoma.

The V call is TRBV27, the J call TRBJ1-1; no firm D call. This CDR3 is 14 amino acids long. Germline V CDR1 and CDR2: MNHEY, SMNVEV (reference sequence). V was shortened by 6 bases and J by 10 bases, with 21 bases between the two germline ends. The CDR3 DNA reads TGTGCCAGCAGAGGAAGGCGATATATGGAGGGAGCTTTCTTT. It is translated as CASRGRRYMEGAFF.

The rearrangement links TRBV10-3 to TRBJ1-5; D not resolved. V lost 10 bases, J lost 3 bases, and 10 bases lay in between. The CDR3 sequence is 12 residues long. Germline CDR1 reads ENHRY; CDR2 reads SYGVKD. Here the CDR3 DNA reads TGTGCCACCTCGGTACTCAATCAGCCCCAGCATTTT. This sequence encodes CATSVLNQPQHF.

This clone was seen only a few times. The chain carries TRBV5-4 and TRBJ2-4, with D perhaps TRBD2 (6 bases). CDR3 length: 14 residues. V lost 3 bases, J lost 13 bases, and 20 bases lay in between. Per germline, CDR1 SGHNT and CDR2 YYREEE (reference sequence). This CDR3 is CASSYLTGRDAQYF. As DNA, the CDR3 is TGTGCCAGCAGCTATTTAACTGGGCGGGACGCCCAGTACTTC.

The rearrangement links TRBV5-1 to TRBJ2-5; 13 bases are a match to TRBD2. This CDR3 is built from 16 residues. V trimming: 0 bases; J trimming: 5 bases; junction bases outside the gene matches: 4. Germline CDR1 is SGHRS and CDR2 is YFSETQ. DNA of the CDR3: TGCGCCAGCAGCTTGGGACTAGCGGGGGGTTGGGAGACCCAGTACTTC. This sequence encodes CASSLGLAGGWETQYF.

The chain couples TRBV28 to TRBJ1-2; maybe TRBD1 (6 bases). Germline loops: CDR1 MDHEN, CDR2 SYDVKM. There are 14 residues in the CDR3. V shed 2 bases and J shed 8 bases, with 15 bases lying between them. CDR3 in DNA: TGTGCCAGCAGTTTAGAGGACAGCTATCGCGGCTACACCTTC. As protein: CASSLEDSYRGYTF.

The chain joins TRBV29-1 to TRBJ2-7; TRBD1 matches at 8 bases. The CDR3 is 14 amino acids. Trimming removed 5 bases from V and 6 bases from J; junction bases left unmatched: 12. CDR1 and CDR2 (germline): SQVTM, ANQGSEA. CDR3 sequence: CSVRSGQVPAEQYF. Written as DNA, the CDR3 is TGCAGCGTTCGATCGGGACAGGTCCCTGCCGAGCAGTACTTC.

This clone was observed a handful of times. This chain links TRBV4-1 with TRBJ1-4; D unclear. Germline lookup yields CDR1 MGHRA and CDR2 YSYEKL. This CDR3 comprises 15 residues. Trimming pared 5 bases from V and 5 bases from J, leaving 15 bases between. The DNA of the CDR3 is TGCGCCAGCAGCTTAACAACCGGGAGGAATGAAAAACTGTTTTTT. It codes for CASSLTTGRNEKLFF.

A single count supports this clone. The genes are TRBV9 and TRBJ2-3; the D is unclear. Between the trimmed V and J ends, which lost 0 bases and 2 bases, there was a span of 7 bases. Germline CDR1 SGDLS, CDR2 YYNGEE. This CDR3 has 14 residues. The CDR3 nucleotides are TGTGCCAGCAGCGTAGCGGACCCCACAGATACGCAGTATTTT. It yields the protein CASSVADPTDTQYF.

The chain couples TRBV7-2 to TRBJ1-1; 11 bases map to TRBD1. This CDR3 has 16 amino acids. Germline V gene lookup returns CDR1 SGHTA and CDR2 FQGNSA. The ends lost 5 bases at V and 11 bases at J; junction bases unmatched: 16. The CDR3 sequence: CASSLRFLGQGAMAFF. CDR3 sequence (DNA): TGTGCCAGCAGCCTTAGGTTCCTCGGACAGGGGGCTATGGCTTTCTTT. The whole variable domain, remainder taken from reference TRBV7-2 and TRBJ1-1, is GAGVSQSPSNKVTEKGKDVELRCDPISGHTALYWYRQSLGQGLEFLIYFQGNSAPDKSGLPSDRFSAERTGGSVSTLTIQRTQQEDSAVYLCASSLRFLGQGAMAFFGQGTRLTVV.

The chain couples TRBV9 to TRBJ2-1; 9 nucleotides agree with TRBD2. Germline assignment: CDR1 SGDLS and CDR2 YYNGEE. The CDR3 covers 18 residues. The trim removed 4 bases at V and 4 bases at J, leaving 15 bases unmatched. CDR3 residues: CASSPTSGGGRVYNEQFF. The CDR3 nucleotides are TGTGCCAGCAGCCCTACCTCCGGGGGCGGGAGGGTTTACAATGAGCAGTTCTTC.

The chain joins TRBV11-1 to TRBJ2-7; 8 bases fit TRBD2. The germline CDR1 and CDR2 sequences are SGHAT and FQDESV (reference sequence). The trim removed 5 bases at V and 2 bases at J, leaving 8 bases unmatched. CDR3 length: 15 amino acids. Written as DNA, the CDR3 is TGTGCCAGCAGCGTAACTAGCGGTTATACCTACGAGCAGTACTTC. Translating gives CASSVTSGYTYEQYF.

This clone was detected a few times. The CDR3 coding sequence is TGTGCCAGCAGCTTGTTGGGACTTCAAACTAATGAAAAACTGTTTTTT. It encodes CASSLLGLQTNEKLFF. This sequence joins TRBV5-4 and TRBJ1-4, with a possible D match to TRBD1 (5 bases). Germline-derived CDR1 and CDR2 are SGHNT and YYREEE (reference sequence). The CDR3 runs to 16 residues. The V and J ends lost 1 base and 1 base respectively, with 11 bases between them.

This chain's CDR3 is CAWSGKNIQYF. CDR3 DNA: TGTGCCTGGAGTGGGAAAAACATTCAGTACTTC. The chain has TRBV30 and TRBJ2-4; D remains unclear. Trimming left V 1 base short and J 4 bases short, with 2 bases between. The CDR3 runs 11 residues. From germline, CDR1 is GTSNPN and CDR2 SVGIG (reference sequence).

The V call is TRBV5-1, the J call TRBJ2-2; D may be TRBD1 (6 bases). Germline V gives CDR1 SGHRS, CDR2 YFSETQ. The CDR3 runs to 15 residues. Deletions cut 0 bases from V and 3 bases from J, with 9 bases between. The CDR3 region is CASSLARQDTGELFF. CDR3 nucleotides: TGCGCCAGCAGCTTGGCTCGACAGGACACCGGGGAGCTGTTTTTT.

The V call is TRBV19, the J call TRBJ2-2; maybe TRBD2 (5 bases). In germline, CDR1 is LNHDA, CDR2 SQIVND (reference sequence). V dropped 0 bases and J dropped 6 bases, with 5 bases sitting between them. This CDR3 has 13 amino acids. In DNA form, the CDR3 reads TGTGCCAGTAGTATAGAGGGAGCCGGGGAGCTGTTTTTT. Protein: CASSIEGAGELFF.

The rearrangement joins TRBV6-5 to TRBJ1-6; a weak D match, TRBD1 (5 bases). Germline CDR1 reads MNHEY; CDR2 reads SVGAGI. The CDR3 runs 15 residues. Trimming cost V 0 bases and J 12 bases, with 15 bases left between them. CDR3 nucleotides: TGTGCCAGCAGTTACTCGGCGGGTACGGGGGGACCCCTCCACTTT. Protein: CASSYSAGTGGPLHF.

Here the CDR3 DNA reads TGTGCCAGCATCGGGGAAAACACCGGGGAGCTGTTTTTT. It specifies CASIGENTGELFF. This rearrangement joins TRBV9 to TRBJ2-2, with a weak D call TRBD2 (5 bases). Germline values: CDR1 SGDLS, CDR2 YYNGEE. V shed 6 bases and J shed 2 bases, with 8 bases lying between them. The CDR3 is made up of 13 amino acids.

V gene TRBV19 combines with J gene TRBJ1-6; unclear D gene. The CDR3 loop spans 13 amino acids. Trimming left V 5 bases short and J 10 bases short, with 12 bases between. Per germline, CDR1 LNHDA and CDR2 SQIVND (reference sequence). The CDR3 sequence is CASSAGKGSPLHF. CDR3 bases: TGTGCCAGTAGTGCCGGAAAGGGATCACCCCTCCACTTT.

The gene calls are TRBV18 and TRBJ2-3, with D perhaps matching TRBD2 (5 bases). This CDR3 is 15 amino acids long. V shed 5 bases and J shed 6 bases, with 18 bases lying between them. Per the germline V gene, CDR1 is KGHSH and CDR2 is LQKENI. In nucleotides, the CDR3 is TGTGCCAGCTCATCGGCGACACCGCCGGGGGATACGCAGTATTTT. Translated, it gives CASSSATPPGDTQYF.

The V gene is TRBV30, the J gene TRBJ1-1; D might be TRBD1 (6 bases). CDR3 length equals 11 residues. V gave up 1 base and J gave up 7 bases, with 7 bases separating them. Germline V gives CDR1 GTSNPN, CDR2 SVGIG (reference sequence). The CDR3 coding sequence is TGTGCCTGGAGTGAAGGGGGTGAAGCTTTCTTT. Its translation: CAWSEGGEAFF.

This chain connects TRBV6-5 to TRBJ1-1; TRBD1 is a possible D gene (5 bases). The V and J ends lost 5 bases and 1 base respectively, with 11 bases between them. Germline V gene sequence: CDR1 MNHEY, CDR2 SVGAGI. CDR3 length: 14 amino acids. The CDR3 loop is CASSQIRANTEAFF. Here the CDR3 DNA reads TGTGCCAGCAGTCAAATCAGGGCGAACACTGAAGCTTTCTTT.

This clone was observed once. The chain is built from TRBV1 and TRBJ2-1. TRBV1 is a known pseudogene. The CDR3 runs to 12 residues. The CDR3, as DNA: TGCACCAGCAGCCATGGTTTTGCTGAGCAGTTCTTC. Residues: CTSSHGFAEQFF.

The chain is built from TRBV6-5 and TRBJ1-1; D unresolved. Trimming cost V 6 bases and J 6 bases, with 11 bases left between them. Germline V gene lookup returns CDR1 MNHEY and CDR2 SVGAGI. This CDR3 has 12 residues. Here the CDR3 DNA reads TGTGCCAGCAGCGGAGGGTGGGCTGAAGCTTTCTTT. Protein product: CASSGGWAEAFF.

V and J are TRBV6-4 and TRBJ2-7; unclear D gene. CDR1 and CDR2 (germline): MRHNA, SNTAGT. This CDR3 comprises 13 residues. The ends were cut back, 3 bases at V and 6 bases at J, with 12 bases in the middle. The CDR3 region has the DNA TGTGCCAGCAGTGAGAGTGTGGGCCTCGAGCAGTACTTC. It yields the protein CASSESVGLEQYF.

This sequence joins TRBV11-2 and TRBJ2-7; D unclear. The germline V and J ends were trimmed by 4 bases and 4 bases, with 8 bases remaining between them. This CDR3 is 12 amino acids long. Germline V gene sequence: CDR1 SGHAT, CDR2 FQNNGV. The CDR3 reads CASSSDQYEQYF. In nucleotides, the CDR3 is TGTGCCAGCAGCTCGGACCAATACGAGCAGTACTTC.

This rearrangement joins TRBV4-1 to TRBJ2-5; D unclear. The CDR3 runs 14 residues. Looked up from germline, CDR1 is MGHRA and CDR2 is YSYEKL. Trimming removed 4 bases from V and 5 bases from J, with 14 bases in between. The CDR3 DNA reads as TGCGCCAGCAGCCGCATCTTTTCGAGGGAGACCCAGTACTTC. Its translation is CASSRIFSRETQYF.